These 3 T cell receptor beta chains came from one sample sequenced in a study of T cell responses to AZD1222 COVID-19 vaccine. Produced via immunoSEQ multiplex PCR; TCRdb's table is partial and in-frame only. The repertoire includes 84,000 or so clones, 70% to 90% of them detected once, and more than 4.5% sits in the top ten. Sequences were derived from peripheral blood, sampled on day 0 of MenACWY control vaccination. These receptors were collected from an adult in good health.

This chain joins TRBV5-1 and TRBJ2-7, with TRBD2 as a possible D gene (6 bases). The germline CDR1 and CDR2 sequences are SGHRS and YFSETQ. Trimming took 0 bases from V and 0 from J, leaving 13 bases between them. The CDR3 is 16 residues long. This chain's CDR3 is CASSLAWRGDSYEQYF. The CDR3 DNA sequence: TGCGCCAGCAGCTTGGCCTGGCGGGGTGACTCCTACGAGCAGTACTTC. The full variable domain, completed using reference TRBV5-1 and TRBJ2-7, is KAGVTQTPRYLIKTRGQQVTLSCSPISGHRSVSWYQQTPGQGLQFLFEYFSETQRNKGNFPGRFSGRQFSNSRSEMNVSTLELGDSALYLCASSLAWRGDSYEQYFGPGTRLTVT.

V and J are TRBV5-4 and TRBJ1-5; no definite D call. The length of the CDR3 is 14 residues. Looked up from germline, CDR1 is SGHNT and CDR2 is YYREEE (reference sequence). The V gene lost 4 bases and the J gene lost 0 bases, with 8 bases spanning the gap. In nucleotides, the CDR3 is TGTGCCAGCAGCCGAGGAGGTAGCAATCAGCCCCAGCATTTT. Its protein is CASSRGGSNQPQHF.

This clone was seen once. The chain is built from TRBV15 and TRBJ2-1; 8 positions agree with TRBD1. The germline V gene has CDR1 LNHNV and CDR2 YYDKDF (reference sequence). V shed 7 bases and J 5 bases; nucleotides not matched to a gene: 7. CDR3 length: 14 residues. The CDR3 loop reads CATTDWTGNNEQFF. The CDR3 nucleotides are TGTGCCACCACCGATTGGACAGGGAACAATGAGCAGTTCTTC.